The sequence of this T cell receptor (beta chain) was determined in a study of blood T cells in healthy people across ages. Study-wide findings and caveats: As age increased, TCR beta diversity per million T cells fell in a roughly linear fashion.

Comment on this clonotype: Its antigen remains unknown.

The total RNA that was extracted per sample amounted to at least 5 micrograms. Using a J-beta primer mix together with a sample-barcoded 5' primer, a second PCR was run for about 7 to 12 cycles. Sequencing of every sample gave 3 million or more CDR3-containing paired-end reads. TCRdb reprocessed the 5' RACE reads with MiXCR, giving one entry per CDR3 protein. Of roughly 1.4 million distinct CDR3 sequences listed, around 59% are singletons. This receptor was identified in a man aged 18 to 29 in good health. The sample taken for sequencing was blood.

The CDR3 nucleotides are TGTGCCAGCAGTGTTGCCAGGGGGCGATCCTACAATGAGCAGTTCTTC. Amino acids: CASSVARGRSYNEQFF. The rearrangement uses TRBV28 and TRBJ2-1; 8 bases map to TRBD1. The CDR3 loop spans 16 amino acids. Looked up from germline, CDR1 is MDHEN and CDR2 is SYDVKM. Germline trimming cut 5 bases from V and 1 base from J; bases unmatched to any gene: 7. Full variable domain (remainder filled in from reference TRBV28 and TRBJ2-1): DVKVTQSSRYLVKRTGEKVFLECVQDMDHENMFWYRQDPGLGLRLIYFSYDVKMKEKGDIPEGYSVSREKKERFSLILESASTNQTSMYLCASSVARGRSYNEQFFGPGTRLTVL.